This T cell receptor beta chain was observed in a study of blood T cell repertoires in COVID-19. Looking at the study overall: Sites across the United States, Italy and Spain contributed samples from acute and convalescent COVID-19. T cells, B-cell-depleted T cells, or PBMCs provided the cDNA or gDNA that served as material.

Original data processing: From reference gene primer amplification, estimates of nucleated cell counts were derived. Here immunoSEQ multiplex PCR was the method, and the copy in TCRdb shows in-frame clones only, minus some. Clone size and V and J calls were adopted from that table, with D and trimming inferred from the DNA. The sample yields around 300,000 clones, approximately 85% seen once. The V end lost 1 base, the J end lost 0 bases, and 12 bases lay between the germline ends. The CDR3 runs 17 residues. Germline loops: CDR1 MGHRA, CDR2 YSYEKL. The V call is TRBV4-1, the J call TRBJ1-4; D is undetermined. The sequence was obtained from a man aged 18 to 35 with active or convalescent COVID-19. The sample taken for sequencing was peripheral blood. CDR3: CASSQVGGGPTNEKLFF. The CDR3 DNA reads TGCGCCAGCAGCCAAGTGGGAGGAGGGCCAACTAATGAAAAACTGTTTTTT.